These T cell receptor beta chains were read from a single sample in a study of blood T cell repertoires in COVID-19. Generated by immunoSEQ multiplex PCR, the TCRdb table keeps only in-frame clones and is missing some. Of 150,000 to 200,000 clones in the sample, roughly 85% were seen once. The sample consisted of peripheral blood. The receptor source for this set is a man between 60 and 70 years old with acute or convalescent COVID-19. CDR3s include the opening cysteine and the closing phenylalanine or tryptophan. Fields, in order: J gene, clone size, D gene, V gene, CDR3 DNA, CDR3 protein. A D gene is named only where the DNA matches it firmly. Not all rows give a size; the values are once, few, many and, for expanded clones, a class.

j_call: TRBJ1-5
clone_size: NA
d_call: NA
v_call: TRBV7-8
cdr3_nt: TGTGCCACTCCCTGTAGCCCCCAGCATTTT
cdr3_aa: CATPCSPQHF

j_call: TRBJ2-2
clone_size: NA
d_call: NA
v_call: TRBV7-8
cdr3_nt: TGTGCCAGCAGCCCGGTCGCCCGGCGGGTTGTGACCGGGGAGCTGTTTTTT
cdr3_aa: CASSPVARRVVTGELFF

j_call: TRBJ1-1
clone_size: once
d_call: NA
v_call: TRBV20-1
cdr3_nt: TGCAGTGCTAGTTCAGGGAAGGGGAACACTGAAGCTTTCTTT
cdr3_aa: CSASSGKGNTEAFF

j_call: TRBJ2-5
clone_size: once
d_call: TRBD1
v_call: TRBV2
cdr3_nt: TGTGCCAGCGGGGGACAGCCTCAAGAGACCCAGTACTTC
cdr3_aa: CASGGQPQETQYF

j_call: TRBJ2-3
clone_size: NA
d_call: TRBD1
v_call: TRBV28
cdr3_nt: TGTGCCAGTAAAACAGGGGGCGGAAGAGATACGCAGTATTTT
cdr3_aa: CASKTGGGRDTQYF

j_call: TRBJ2-1
clone_size: NA
d_call: TRBD2
v_call: TRBV5-5
cdr3_nt: TGTGCCAGCAGCTTAGGACTAGCGTGGTACAATGAGCAGTTCTTC
cdr3_aa: CASSLGLAWYNEQFF

j_call: TRBJ1-1
clone_size: NA
d_call: TRBD1
v_call: TRBV6-4
cdr3_nt: TGTGCCAGCATCCAGGACAGGGCAAGATTATTGAACACTGAAGCTTTCTTT
cdr3_aa: CASIQDRARLLNTEAFF

j_call: TRBJ2-1
clone_size: NA
d_call: NA
v_call: TRBV29-1
cdr3_nt: TGCAGCGTTGAGGGACCGACTAGTGATGAGCAGTTCTTC
cdr3_aa: CSVEGPTSDEQFF

j_call: TRBJ1-2
clone_size: NA
d_call: NA
v_call: TRBV30
cdr3_nt: TGTGCCTGGGACAGTAATGGCTACACCTTC
cdr3_aa: CAWDSNGYTF

j_call: TRBJ1-3
clone_size: NA
d_call: TRBD1
v_call: TRBV5-1
cdr3_nt: TGCGCCAGCAGCTTGGAAACACAGGGGAGCGGAAACACCATATATTTT
cdr3_aa: CASSLETQGSGNTIYF

j_call: TRBJ2-1
clone_size: NA
d_call: TRBD2
v_call: TRBV5-1
cdr3_nt: TGCGCCAGCAGCCTAACTAGCGGGACCTACAATGAGCAGTTCTTC
cdr3_aa: CASSLTSGTYNEQFF

j_call: TRBJ1-1
clone_size: once
d_call: NA
v_call: TRBV9
cdr3_nt: TGTGCCAGCAGCCCACAGGTGAACACTGAAGCTTTCTTT
cdr3_aa: CASSPQVNTEAFF

j_call: TRBJ1-2
clone_size: NA
d_call: NA
v_call: TRBV28
cdr3_nt: TGTGCCAGCAGGCCCACAGGAAGCTATGGCTACACCTTC
cdr3_aa: CASRPTGSYGYTF

j_call: TRBJ1-2
clone_size: NA
d_call: NA
v_call: TRBV12-2
cdr3_nt: TGTGCAAGTCGCTCGTGCTTTATCTTCAGGGGGCCTATGGATGGCTACACCTTC
cdr3_aa: CASRSCFIFRGPMDGYTF

j_call: TRBJ1-2
clone_size: NA
d_call: NA
v_call: TRBV9
cdr3_nt: TGTGCCAGCAGCCTGACGCCGGGAGAAGATGGCTACACCTTC
cdr3_aa: CASSLTPGEDGYTF

j_call: TRBJ2-5
clone_size: NA
d_call: TRBD2
v_call: TRBV3-1/TRBV3-2
cdr3_nt: TGTGCCAGCAGCCAAGATGGGCTAGCGGGAGCAGAGACCCAGTACTTC
cdr3_aa: CASSQDGLAGAETQYF

j_call: TRBJ2-3
clone_size: few
d_call: TRBD2
v_call: TRBV30
cdr3_nt: TGTGCCTGGAGCGCCCGGGGGGAGAGCACAGATACGCAGTATTTT
cdr3_aa: CAWSARGESTDTQYF

j_call: TRBJ1-2
clone_size: once
d_call: NA
v_call: TRBV27
cdr3_nt: TGTGCCAGCGGCAACAGGGTTGGCTATGGCTACACCTTC
cdr3_aa: CASGNRVGYGYTF

j_call: TRBJ2-3
clone_size: once
d_call: NA
v_call: TRBV18
cdr3_nt: TGTGCCAGCTCGCCCCTAGGGGCGGTTAGCACAGATACGCAGTATTTT
cdr3_aa: CASSPLGAVSTDTQYF

j_call: TRBJ2-1
clone_size: NA
d_call: TRBD2
v_call: TRBV24-1
cdr3_nt: TGTGCCACCAGTGATTGGGGGGGGAGCTCTTACAATGAGCAGTTCTTC
cdr3_aa: CATSDWGGSSYNEQFF

j_call: TRBJ2-1
clone_size: NA
d_call: TRBD2
v_call: TRBV5-1
cdr3_nt: TGCGCCAGCAACGGACTAGCGGGAGTTGGCAATGAGCAGTTCTTC
cdr3_aa: CASNGLAGVGNEQFF

j_call: TRBJ1-1
clone_size: few
d_call: TRBD1
v_call: TRBV5-6
cdr3_nt: TGTGCCAGCAGCTTTAGCCCGACAGGGGACACTGAAGCTTTCTTT
cdr3_aa: CASSFSPTGDTEAFF

j_call: TRBJ2-7
clone_size: NA
d_call: NA
v_call: TRBV16
cdr3_nt: TGTGCCAGCAGCCCGACCGGGATTAGTTCCTACGAGCAGTACTTC
cdr3_aa: CASSPTGISSYEQYF

j_call: TRBJ2-7
clone_size: once
d_call: NA
v_call: TRBV6-2/TRBV6-3
cdr3_nt: TGTGCCAGCAGTTACGGCGGCCCGGGCGAGCAGTACTTC
cdr3_aa: CASSYGGPGEQYF

j_call: TRBJ2-7
clone_size: NA
d_call: TRBD2
v_call: TRBV27
cdr3_nt: TGTGCCAGCAGTAACCGAGTAGGACTAGCGGGAGCTTTCGAGCAGTACTTC
cdr3_aa: CASSNRVGLAGAFEQYF

j_call: TRBJ1-4
clone_size: NA
d_call: NA
v_call: TRBV2
cdr3_nt: TGTGCCAGCGCCCGGGAGGGGAATGAAAAACTGTTTTTT
cdr3_aa: CASAREGNEKLFF

j_call: TRBJ2-5
clone_size: NA
d_call: TRBD2
v_call: TRBV9
cdr3_nt: TGTGCCAGCAGCGCCCGGGGTAGCGGGGCAGAGGAGACCCAGTACTTC
cdr3_aa: CASSARGSGAEETQYF

j_call: TRBJ2-7
clone_size: NA
d_call: TRBD1
v_call: TRBV27
cdr3_nt: TGTGCCAGCAGCCTCGGACAGGGGGTCTACGAGCAGTACTTC
cdr3_aa: CASSLGQGVYEQYF

j_call: TRBJ1-1
clone_size: NA
d_call: NA
v_call: TRBV28
cdr3_nt: TGTGCCAGCAGTTACCGACAGTTTGAAGCTTTCTTT
cdr3_aa: CASSYRQFEAFF

j_call: TRBJ1-1
clone_size: NA
d_call: NA
v_call: TRBV30
cdr3_nt: TGTGCCTGGGGAATAAAGGGAGGTGGCACTGAAGCTTTCTTT
cdr3_aa: CAWGIKGGGTEAFF

j_call: TRBJ2-6
clone_size: NA
d_call: TRBD2
v_call: TRBV9
cdr3_nt: TGTGCCAGCAGCGCTATGTGGACTAGCGGGAGGACTGGGGCCAACGTCCTGACTTTC
cdr3_aa: CASSAMWTSGRTGANVLTF